What follows are 17 T cell receptor beta chains derived from one specimen sequenced in a study of blood T cell repertoires in COVID-19. Assay: immunoSEQ multiplex PCR; the TCRdb copy retains only in-frame clones and omits some. Altogether roughly 250,000 clones are present, about 88% being singletons, with the ten largest covering approximately 4%. Sequenced sample: peripheral blood. These receptors were collected from a man in his sixties who had recovered from COVID-19.

The chain carries TRBV7-8 and TRBJ1-1; TRBD1 aligns across 9 bases. The CDR3 runs to 15 residues. Germline loops: CDR1 SGHVS, CDR2 FQNEAQ. The V segment lost 8 bases and the J segment 4 bases; nucleotides outside the gene matches: 11. The CDR3 bases are TGTGCCAGCCACAGCGGGACAGGGTCACTCACTGAAGCTTTCTTT. It codes for CASHSGTGSLTEAFF.

The chain employs TRBV11-2 and TRBJ2-7, with a tentative D call TRBD1 (5 bases). Trimming left V 0 bases short and J 2 bases short, with 11 bases between. Per the germline V gene, CDR1 is SGHAT and CDR2 is FQNNGV. This CDR3 is 15 amino acids long. The CDR3 sequence is CASSLEGATPYEQYF. In DNA, the CDR3 is TGTGCCAGCAGCTTAGAAGGGGCCACTCCCTACGAGCAGTACTTC.

The V call is TRBV2, the J call TRBJ1-4; 8 bases fit TRBD1. Looked up from germline, CDR1 is SNHLY and CDR2 is FYNNEI. The trim removed 6 bases at V and 8 bases at J, leaving 8 bases unmatched. The CDR3 consists of 14 residues. The CDR3 reads CASSARDRSEKLFF. As DNA, the CDR3 is TGTGCCAGCAGCGCCCGGGACAGGTCCGAAAAACTGTTTTTT.

CDR3: CASSQGPGGDVNTEAFF. The CDR3 coding sequence is TGTGCCAGCAGCCAAGGGCCCGGAGGGGACGTGAACACTGAAGCTTTCTTT. This sequence joins TRBV4-2 and TRBJ1-1, with D maybe TRBD1 (5 bases). The CDR3 extends over 17 amino acids. The germline V and J ends were trimmed by 1 base and 0 bases, with 15 bases remaining between them. Germline CDR1 LGHNA, CDR2 YNFKEQ.

This clone was counted once. This chain uses TRBV2 with TRBJ2-5; 11 bases line up with TRBD2. Germline CDR1 SNHLY, CDR2 FYNNEI. The V gene end was trimmed by 4 bases and the J gene end by 5 bases; junction bases not matched to a gene: 9. The CDR3 covers 16 residues. The DNA of the CDR3 is TGTGCCAGCAGTGTCTTTAGCGGGGGGGCTCAGGAGACCCAGTACTTC. Its protein is CASSVFSGGAQETQYF. The full variable domain, in which reference TRBV2 and TRBJ2-5 provide the parts outside the CDR3, is EPEVTQTPSHQVTQMGQEVILRCVPISNHLYFYWYRQILGQKVEFLVSFYNNEISEKSEIFDDQFSVERPDGSNFTLKIRSTKLEDSAMYFCASSVFSGGAQETQYFGPGTRLLVL.

The genes are TRBV19 and TRBJ2-3; 12 nucleotides align to TRBD2. This CDR3 is built from 17 residues. From germline, CDR1 is LNHDA and CDR2 SQIVND (reference sequence). After removal of 3 bases from V and 2 bases from J, the junction contained 6 bases not matched to a gene. CDR3 nucleotides: TGTGCCAGTAGTATTGCTAGCGGGGGGGCCCCCACAGATACGCAGTATTTT. Protein sequence: CASSIASGGAPTDTQYF.

The count of this clone is one. The chain uses TRBV11-2 and TRBJ2-2; maybe TRBD1 (5 bases). V was trimmed by 5 bases and J by 1 base, leaving 14 bases between them. The CDR3 sequence is 16 residues long. CDR1 and CDR2 from the germline V gene are SGHAT and FQNNGV. The CDR3 is CASSPEGALNTGELFF. The CDR3 DNA reads as TGTGCCAGCAGCCCCGAAGGGGCCCTGAACACCGGGGAGCTGTTTTTT. The entire variable domain, with the rest obtained from reference TRBV11-2 and TRBJ2-2, is as follows: EAGVAQSPRYKIIEKRQSVAFWCNPISGHATLYWYQQILGQGPKLLIQFQNNGVVDDSQLPKDRFSAERLKGVDSTLKIQPAKLEDSAVYLCASSPEGALNTGELFFGEGSRLTVL.

This chain connects TRBV4-2 to TRBJ2-7; 7 bases fit TRBD1. V lost 4 bases and J lost 3; bases outside the gene matches: 9. CDR1 is LGHNA, CDR2 YNFKEQ, per germline. The CDR3 is made up of 15 amino acids. For the CDR3, the DNA is TGTGCCAGCAGCCCCATCACAGGGGACAACTACGAGCAGTACTTC. Translating gives CASSPITGDNYEQYF.

CDR3 DNA: TGTGCCAGCAGCCAAGTTCGTTCCGGGTACACCGGGGAGCTGTTTTTT. It translates to CASSQVRSGYTGELFF. The chain joins TRBV14 to TRBJ2-2; D not certain. CDR3 size: 16 residues. Trimming stripped 1 base from V and 3 bases from J, with 12 bases between. Germline V gene lookup returns CDR1 SGHDN and CDR2 FVKESK.

This CDR3 is CASLQVGGGMNTEAFF. The DNA of the CDR3 is TGTGCCAGCCTCCAGGTCGGGGGGGGGATGAACACTGAAGCTTTCTTT. This chain connects TRBV19 to TRBJ1-1; possible D gene TRBD1, 5 bases. The CDR3 consists of 16 residues. The V and J ends lost 9 bases and 0 bases respectively, with 20 bases between them. Germline-derived CDR1 and CDR2 are LNHDA and SQIVND (reference sequence). Complete variable domain (other parts from reference TRBV19 and TRBJ1-1): DGGITQSPKYLFRKEGQNVTLSCEQNLNHDAMYWYRQDPGQGLRLIYYSQIVNDFQKGDIAEGYSVSREKKESFPLTVTSAQKNPTAFYLCASLQVGGGMNTEAFFGQGTRLTVV.

The rearrangement joins TRBV5-4 to TRBJ2-7; D might be TRBD2 (6 bases). Per the germline V gene, CDR1 is SGHNT and CDR2 is YYREEE (reference sequence). V was trimmed by 1 base and J by 7 bases, leaving 9 bases between them. The CDR3 contains 12 residues. As DNA, the CDR3 is TGTGCCAGCAGCTTGAGTGGGGGGGAGCAGTACTTC. Encoded protein: CASSLSGGEQYF.

V usage is TRBV5-4 and J usage is TRBJ2-1, with TRBD1 matching over 8 bases. Germline loops: CDR1 SGHNT, CDR2 YYREEE (reference sequence). The J segment lost 0 bases and the V segment lost 7 bases, leaving 12 bases of the junction unmatched. The CDR3 totals 17 residues. The DNA of the CDR3 is TGTGCCAGCCCGCCGTTGGGGCAGGGGGCCTCCTACAATGAGCAGTTCTTC. This translates into CASPPLGQGASYNEQFF.

This chain connects TRBV4-2 to TRBJ2-2; the D gene is possibly TRBD2 (6 bases). The CDR3 length is 16 residues. Germline values: CDR1 LGHNA, CDR2 YNFKEQ. Trimming cost V 1 base and J 4 bases, with 13 bases left between them. DNA for the CDR3: TGTGCCAGCAGCCAAGCGGCGGGGTTGGGCACCGGGGAGCTGTTTTTT. It codes for CASSQAAGLGTGELFF.

The chain carries TRBV7-8 and TRBJ2-7; 7 bases match TRBD1. The CDR3 extends over 16 amino acids. V lost 1 base, J lost 0 bases, and 6 bases stayed unmatched. Germline values: CDR1 SGHVS, CDR2 FQNEAQ. CDR3 coding DNA: TGTGCCAGCAGCTTAGGGGCCTCAGGGGGCTCCTACGAGCAGTACTTC. Translating it yields CASSLGASGGSYEQYF.

The rearrangement uses TRBV7-9 and TRBJ2-2; the match to TRBD1 covers 8 bases. The CDR3 totals 18 residues. Germline assignment: CDR1 SEHNR and CDR2 FQNEAQ (reference sequence). The J segment lost 6 bases and the V segment lost 5 bases, leaving 17 bases of the junction unmatched. The CDR3 region is CASSPIWGTGIKAGELFF. CDR3 nucleotides: TGTGCCAGCAGCCCTATTTGGGGGACAGGAATCAAAGCCGGGGAGCTGTTTTTT.

This clone was seen once. The rearrangement joins TRBV5-1 to TRBJ1-2, with a possible D match to TRBD1 (5 bases). The CDR3 has 15 amino acids. Per germline, CDR1 SGHRS and CDR2 YFSETQ. V shed 8 bases and J shed 1 base, with 18 bases lying between them. In DNA form, the CDR3 reads TGCGCCAGTCAGGGTATTCCAGAAGGTAACTATGGCTACACCTTC. It translates to CASQGIPEGNYGYTF.

The chain is built from TRBV3-1 (or the pseudogene TRBV3-2) and TRBJ2-7, with D hard to call. The CDR3 extends over 14 amino acids. The V end was cut by 0 bases, the J end by 7 bases, with 13 bases between. From germline, CDR1 is LGHDT and CDR2 YNNKEL (reference sequence). DNA for the CDR3: TGTGCCAGCAGCCAAGATCTACTCTACGTGGAGCAGTACTTC. Its protein product is CASSQDLLYVEQYF.